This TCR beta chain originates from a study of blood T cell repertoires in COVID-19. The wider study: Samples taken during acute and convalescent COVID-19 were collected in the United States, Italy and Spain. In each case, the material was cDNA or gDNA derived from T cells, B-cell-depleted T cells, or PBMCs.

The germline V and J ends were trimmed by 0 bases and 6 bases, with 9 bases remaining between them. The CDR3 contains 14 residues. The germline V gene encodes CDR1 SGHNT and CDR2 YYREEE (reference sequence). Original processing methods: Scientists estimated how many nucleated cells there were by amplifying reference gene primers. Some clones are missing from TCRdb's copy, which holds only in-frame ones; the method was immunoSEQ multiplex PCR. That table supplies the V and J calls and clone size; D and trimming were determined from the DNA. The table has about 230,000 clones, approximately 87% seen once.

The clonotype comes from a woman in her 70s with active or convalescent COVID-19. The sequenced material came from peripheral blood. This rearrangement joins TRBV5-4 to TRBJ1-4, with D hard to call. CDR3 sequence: CASSLAGYDEKLFF. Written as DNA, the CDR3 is TGTGCCAGCAGCTTGGCGGGGTATGATGAAAAACTGTTTTTT. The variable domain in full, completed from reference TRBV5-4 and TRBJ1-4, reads ETGVTQSPTHLIKTRGQQVTLRCSSQSGHNTVSWYQQALGQGPQFIFQYYREEENGRGNFPPRFSGLQFPNYSSELNVNALELDDSALYLCASSLAGYDEKLFFGSGTQLSVL.